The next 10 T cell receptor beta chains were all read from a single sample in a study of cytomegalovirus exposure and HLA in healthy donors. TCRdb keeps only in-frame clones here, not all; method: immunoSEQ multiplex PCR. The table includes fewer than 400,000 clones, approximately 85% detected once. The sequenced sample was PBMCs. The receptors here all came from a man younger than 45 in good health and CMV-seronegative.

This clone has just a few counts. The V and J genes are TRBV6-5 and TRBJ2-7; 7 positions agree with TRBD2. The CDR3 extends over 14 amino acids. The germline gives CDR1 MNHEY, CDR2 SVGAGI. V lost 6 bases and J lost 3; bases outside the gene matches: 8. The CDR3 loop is CASRAASGFYEQYF. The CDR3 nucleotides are TGTGCCAGCAGGGCGGCTAGCGGATTCTACGAGCAGTACTTC.

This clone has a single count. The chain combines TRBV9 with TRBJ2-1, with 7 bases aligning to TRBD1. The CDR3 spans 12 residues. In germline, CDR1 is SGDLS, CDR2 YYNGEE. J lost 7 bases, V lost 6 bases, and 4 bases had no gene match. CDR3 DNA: TGTGCCAGCACGGACAGGACAAATGAGCAGTTCTTC. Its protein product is CASTDRTNEQFF.

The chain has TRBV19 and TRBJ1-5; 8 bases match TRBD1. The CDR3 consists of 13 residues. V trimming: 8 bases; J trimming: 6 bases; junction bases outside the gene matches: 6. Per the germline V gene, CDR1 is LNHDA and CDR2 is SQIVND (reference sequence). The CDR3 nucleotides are TGTGCCAGTTCAGGAGGGACAGGTCAGCCCCAGCATTTT. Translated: CASSGGTGQPQHF.

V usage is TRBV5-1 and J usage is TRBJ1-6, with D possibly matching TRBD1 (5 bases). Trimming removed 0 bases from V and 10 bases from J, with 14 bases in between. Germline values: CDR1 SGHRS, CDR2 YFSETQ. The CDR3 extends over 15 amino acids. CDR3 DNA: TGCGCCAGCAGCTTGGTTTCCGGGGGAGGATCACCCCTCCACTTT. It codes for CASSLVSGGGSPLHF.

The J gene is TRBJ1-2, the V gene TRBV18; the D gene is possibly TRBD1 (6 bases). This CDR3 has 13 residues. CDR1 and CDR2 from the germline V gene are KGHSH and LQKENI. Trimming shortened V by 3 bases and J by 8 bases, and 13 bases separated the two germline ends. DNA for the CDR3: TGTGCCAGCTCACCTCGACAGGAGGACGGCTACACCTTC. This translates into CASSPRQEDGYTF.

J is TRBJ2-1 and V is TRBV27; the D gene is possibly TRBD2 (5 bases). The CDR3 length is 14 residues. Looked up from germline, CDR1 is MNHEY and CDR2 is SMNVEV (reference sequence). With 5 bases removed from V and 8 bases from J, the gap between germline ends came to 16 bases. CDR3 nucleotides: TGTGCCAGCAGTCTCGCGGTGGACTGGGATGAGCAGTTCTTC. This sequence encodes CASSLAVDWDEQFF.

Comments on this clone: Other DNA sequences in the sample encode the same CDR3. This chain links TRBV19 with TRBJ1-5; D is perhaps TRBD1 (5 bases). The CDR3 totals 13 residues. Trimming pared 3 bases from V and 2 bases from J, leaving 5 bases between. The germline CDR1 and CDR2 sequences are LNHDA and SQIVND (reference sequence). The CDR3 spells CASSIRGNQPQHF. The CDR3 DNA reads TGTGCCAGTAGTATCAGGGGCAATCAGCCCCAGCATTTT.

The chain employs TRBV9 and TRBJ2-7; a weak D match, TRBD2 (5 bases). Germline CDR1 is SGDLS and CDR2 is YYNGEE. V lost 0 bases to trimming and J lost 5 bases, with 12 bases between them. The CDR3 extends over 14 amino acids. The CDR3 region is CASSVGSGYHEQYF. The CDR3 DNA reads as TGTGCCAGCAGCGTAGGATCGGGGTACCACGAGCAGTACTTC.

CDR3 coding DNA: TGTGCCAGCAGCCCCGGGGACAGTAGCTCTGGGGCCAACGTCCTGACTTTC. Translation gives CASSPGDSSSGANVLTF. The V call is TRBV7-9, the J call TRBJ2-6, with 7 nucleotides matching TRBD1. This CDR3 is 17 amino acids long. Germline CDR1 is SEHNR and CDR2 is FQNEAQ (reference sequence). V shed 5 bases and J 0 bases; nucleotides not matched to a gene: 7.

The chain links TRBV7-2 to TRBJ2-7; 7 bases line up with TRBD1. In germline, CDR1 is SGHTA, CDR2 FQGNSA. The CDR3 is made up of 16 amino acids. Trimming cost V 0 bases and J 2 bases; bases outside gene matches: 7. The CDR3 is CASSLARDRVAYEQYF. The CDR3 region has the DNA TGTGCCAGCAGCTTAGCGAGAGACAGGGTTGCCTACGAGCAGTACTTC.